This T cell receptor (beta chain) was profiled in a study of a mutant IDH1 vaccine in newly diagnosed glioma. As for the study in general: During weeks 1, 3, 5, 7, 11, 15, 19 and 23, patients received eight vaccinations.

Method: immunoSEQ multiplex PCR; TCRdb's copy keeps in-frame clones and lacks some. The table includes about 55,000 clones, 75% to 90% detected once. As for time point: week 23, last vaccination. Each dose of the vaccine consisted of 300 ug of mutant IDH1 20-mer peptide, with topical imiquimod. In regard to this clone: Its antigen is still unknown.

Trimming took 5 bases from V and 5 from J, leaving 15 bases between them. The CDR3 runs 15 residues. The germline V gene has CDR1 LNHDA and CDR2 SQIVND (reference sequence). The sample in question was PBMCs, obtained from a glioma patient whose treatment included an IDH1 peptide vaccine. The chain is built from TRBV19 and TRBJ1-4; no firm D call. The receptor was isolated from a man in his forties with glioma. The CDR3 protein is CASSFNSGGNEKLFF. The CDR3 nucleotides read TGTGCCAGTAGTTTCAACAGCGGCGGGAATGAAAAACTGTTTTTT.